The rows below give T cell receptor beta chains drawn from one sample of a study of shared clonotypes between healthy human individuals. Only in-frame clones appear in the TCRdb table, and some are missing; sequencing was by immunoSEQ multiplex PCR. The sample carries fewer than 1.6 million clones, about 98.5% recorded once. Material: naive CD4+ T cells sorted from blood. Every receptor here comes from a man younger than 45 in good health. Each CDR3 is given with its conserved first and last residue. Size is stated for part of the rows, as once, few or many counts, or as a class when the clone is expanded.

abundance | v_gene | CDR3aa
NA | TRBV27 | CASSSRGTAYEQYF
NA | TRBV5-1 | CASSLRTGAYNEQFF
once | TRBV5-1 | CASSFQDSNNEQFF
NA | TRBV11-2 | CASSFSGGWIDNEQFF
NA | TRBV4-1 | CASSQSGGIYGYTF
NA | TRBV7-2 | CASSLGDRFNQPQHF
once | TRBV27 | CASSLDNLREKLFF
NA | TRBV2 | CASSPDIGEQFF
NA | TRBV7-3 | CASSRRGGPRETQYF
NA | TRBV2 | CASSEVGLDKETQYF
NA | TRBV28 | CATPIPRQGGHFQPQHF
NA | TRBV1 | CTSSRRGYEQYF
NA | TRBV30 | CAWSLRHTSGNTIYF
NA | TRBV30 | CAWSETVYNEQFF
NA | TRBV6-5 | CASSSDGFNEKLFF
NA | TRBV5-4 | CASSRRLAGSNEQFF
NA | TRBV19 | CASSFPSGSSYNEQFF
NA | TRBV19 | CASHLGQGPGNTIYF
NA | TRBV18 | CASSPLSSYNEQFF
NA | TRBV6-1 | CASSDLVQGFEQYF
NA | TRBV7-2 | CASSPSELAGPSYNEQFF
NA | TRBV5-1 | CASSSPGGETQYF
NA | TRBV11-2 | CASSFWDGETQYF
NA | TRBV29-1 | CSVVPGTDTQYF
NA | TRBV9 | CASSVSRHTEQFF
NA | TRBV5-4 | CASSWSSGAPETQYF
NA | TRBV4-3 | CASSKGGSTESSGNTIYF
NA | TRBV27 | CASSPGRGRGPNYGYTF
once | TRBV2 | CASRGDSQETQYF
NA | TRBV29-1 | CSVEGFRGGTTEAFF
NA | TRBV28 | CASTTAAAGGSYEQYF
NA | TRBV6-1 | CASREGGNNQPQHF
NA | TRBV18 | CASSPSGRVDTQYF
once | TRBV5-1 | CASSLGDSGSLYEQYF
NA | TRBV7-6 | CASSLSEKETQYF
NA | TRBV5-1 | CASSFTRVGNYGYTF
NA | TRBV15 | CATSRGGRGYGYTF
NA | TRBV7-3 | CASSLSQYQETQYF
NA | TRBV2 | CASTRRRGHSYNEQFF
NA | TRBV11-2 | CASSLPGQIFSSYNEQFF
NA | TRBV18 | CASSLAGGNTIYF
NA | TRBV11-2 | CASPTGIRGGELFF
NA | TRBV18 | CASSPRQIDQETQYF
NA | TRBV27 | CASSLSRGEQYF